These 32 T cell receptor beta chains originate from one sample sequenced in a study of intratumoral heterogeneity in liver cancer. Using immunoSEQ multiplex PCR, the repertoire was profiled, and TCRdb retains in-frame clones only, with some absent. The table records about 20,000 clones, over 60% of them present only once. The sequenced sample was tumor-adjacent normal tissue, obtained before any cancer treatment. These receptors were collected from a woman aged 70-85 years with hepatocellular carcinoma.

The chain joins TRBV7-6 to TRBJ2-7, with 9 positions matching TRBD2. The CDR3 has 16 residues. The V gene's germline CDR1 is SGHVS and CDR2 FNYEAQ. The V and J ends lost 5 bases and 2 bases, in that order; junction bases with no gene match: 10. The DNA for the CDR3 is TGTGCCAGCAGCCCCCAGGGAGCGGGAGGTCCCTACGAGCAGTACTTC. Translated: CASSPQGAGGPYEQYF. Supplemented by reference TRBV7-6 and TRBJ2-7, the full variable domain reads GAGVSQSPRYKVTKRGQDVALRCDPISGHVSLYWYRQALGQGPEFLTYFNYEAQQDKSGLPNDRFSAERPEGSISTLTIQRTEQRDSAMYRCASSPQGAGGPYEQYFGPGTRLTVT.

This clone was observed a handful of times. This chain connects TRBV11-1 to TRBJ2-7; 7 nucleotides align to TRBD2. The CDR3 sequence is 14 residues long. Germline V gives CDR1 SGHAT, CDR2 FQDESV (reference sequence). V trimming: 7 bases; J trimming: 3 bases; junction bases outside the gene matches: 9. The CDR3: CASTREGRGYEQYF. The CDR3 DNA is TGTGCCAGCACAAGGGAGGGGCGAGGCTACGAGCAGTACTTC. Full variable domain (outside the CDR3, taken from reference TRBV11-1 and TRBJ2-7): EAEVAQSPRYKITEKSQAVAFWCDPISGHATLYWYRQILGQGPELLVQFQDESVVDDSQLPKDRFSAERLKGVDSTLKIQPAELGDSAMYLCASTREGRGYEQYFGPGTRLTVT.

The V call is TRBV7-8, the J call TRBJ1-1, with a tentative D call TRBD1 (5 bases). Trimming took 6 bases from V and 6 from J, leaving 14 bases between them. This CDR3 comprises 13 residues. Germline V gives CDR1 SGHVS, CDR2 FQNEAQ. DNA of the CDR3: TGTGCCAGCAGTCCCCAGGGAGGTTCTGAAGCTTTCTTT. Protein: CASSPQGGSEAFF. Together with reference TRBV7-8 and TRBJ1-1, the CDR3 gives the full variable domain: GAGVSQSPRYKVAKRGQDVALRCDPISGHVSLFWYQQALGQGPEFLTYFQNEAQLDKSGLPSDRFFAERPEGSVSTLKIQRTQQEDSAVYLCASSPQGGSEAFFGQGTRLTVV.

This clone has only a few counts. The genes are TRBV19 and TRBJ2-5; D tentatively fits TRBD1 or TRBD2 (6 bases each). The CDR3 runs to 12 residues. V gave up 3 bases and J gave up 9 bases, with 11 bases separating them. Germline V gene data show CDR1 as LNHDA and CDR2 as SQIVND (reference sequence). CDR3 DNA: TGTGCCAGTAGTATCGGGGGCCATGCCCAGTACTTC. It is translated as CASSIGGHAQYF.

The CDR3: CASSFGTGANTEAFF. DNA of the CDR3: TGTGCCAGCAGCTTCGGGACAGGGGCAAACACTGAAGCTTTCTTT. This sequence joins TRBV5-4 and TRBJ1-1; 10 nucleotides match TRBD1. This CDR3 has 15 residues. V gave up 2 bases and J gave up 2 bases; unmatched junction bases: 3. The V gene's germline CDR1 is SGHNT and CDR2 YYREEE (reference sequence).

The chain joins TRBV6-5 to TRBJ2-7; 8 bases are a match to TRBD1. The CDR3 is made up of 14 amino acids. Germline CDR1 reads MNHEY; CDR2 reads SVGAGI. Losses at the gene ends were 5 bases for V and 6 bases for J; bases not matched to a gene: 9. The CDR3 nucleotides are TGTGCCAGCAGTAGAAAGCAGGGGGCGGGCGAGCAGTACTTC. Translating gives CASSRKQGAGEQYF.

V is TRBV18 and J is TRBJ2-3, with no clear D. The CDR3 runs to 15 residues. Germline loops: CDR1 KGHSH, CDR2 LQKENI. V lost 1 base and J lost 2, with 10 bases in between. CDR3 amino acids: CASSPHPKSTDTQYF. CDR3 bases: TGTGCCAGCTCACCACACCCGAAGTCCACAGATACGCAGTATTTT. Complete variable domain (other parts from reference TRBV18 and TRBJ2-3): NAGVMQNPRHLVRRRGQEARLRCSPMKGHSHVYWYRQLPEEGLKFMVYLQKENIIDESGMPKERFSAEFPKEGPSILRIQQVVRGDSAAYFCASSPHPKSTDTQYFGPGTRLTVL.

The V call is TRBV5-1, the J call TRBJ2-7; tentative D call: TRBD2 (5 bases). This CDR3 region has 13 residues. Germline lookup yields CDR1 SGHRS and CDR2 YFSETQ. Trimming cost V 0 bases and J 4 bases, with 8 bases left between them. The CDR3 sequence: CASSLGTGYEQYF. The CDR3 DNA is TGCGCCAGCAGCTTGGGGACGGGGTACGAGCAGTACTTC.

J is TRBJ2-3 and V is TRBV2, with no clear D. Trimming left V 4 bases short and J 11 bases short, with 10 bases between. Germline CDR1 and CDR2: SNHLY and FYNNEI. CDR3 length: 11 amino acids. CDR3 sequence reads: CASSVGFQQYF. The CDR3 DNA reads TGTGCCAGCAGTGTAGGGTTCCAGCAGTATTTT.

This clone was counted a few times. This chain uses TRBV28 with TRBJ1-5; the D gene is possibly TRBD1 (5 bases). Trimming stripped 7 bases from V and 6 bases from J, with 16 bases between. CDR3 length equals 14 residues. Per the germline V gene, CDR1 is MDHEN and CDR2 is SYDVKM. This CDR3 is CASTHTGGAQPQHF. The DNA for the CDR3 is TGTGCCAGCACCCATACGGGAGGGGCTCAGCCCCAGCATTTT.

This chain links TRBV28 with TRBJ2-1, with TRBD2 matching over 11 bases. Germline V gene data show CDR1 as MDHEN and CDR2 as SYDVKM. Trimming took 7 bases from V and 7 from J; bases not matched to a gene: 21. The CDR3 is made up of 19 amino acids. CDR3 loop: CASKSAAGLAGGLSNEQFF. Written as DNA, the CDR3 is TGTGCCAGCAAGAGCGCTGCGGGGCTAGCGGGAGGACTCTCTAATGAGCAGTTCTTC.

This chain links TRBV18 with TRBJ2-7, with no clear D. Between the trimmed V and J ends, which lost 2 bases and 4 bases, there was a span of 9 bases. The CDR3 spans 13 residues. Germline V CDR1 and CDR2: KGHSH, LQKENI. In DNA, the CDR3 is TGTGCCAGCTCACCAAAACAAGAGTACGAGCAGTACTTC. Protein: CASSPKQEYEQYF. The full variable domain, in which reference TRBV18 and TRBJ2-7 provide the parts outside the CDR3, is NAGVMQNPRHLVRRRGQEARLRCSPMKGHSHVYWYRQLPEEGLKFMVYLQKENIIDESGMPKERFSAEFPKEGPSILRIQQVVRGDSAAYFCASSPKQEYEQYFGPGTRLTVT.

The rearrangement uses TRBV10-3 and TRBJ1-4; 9 bases are shared with TRBD1. CDR1 is ENHRY, CDR2 SYGVKD, per germline. The CDR3 length is 15 residues. With 3 bases clipped from V and 7 bases from J, the junction kept 6 bases outside the gene matches. The CDR3 protein is CAISDTGTGSEKLFF. CDR3 bases: TGTGCCATCAGTGATACGGGGACAGGGAGTGAAAAACTGTTTTTT.

The V gene is TRBV24-1, the J gene TRBJ2-2; D is undetermined. Germline CDR1 and CDR2: KGHDR and SFDVKD. The CDR3 totals 13 residues. Trimming took 4 bases from V and 7 from J, leaving 9 bases between them. DNA of the CDR3: TGTGCCACCAGTGACCTTCAACGCGGGGAGCTGTTTTTT. The encoded protein is CATSDLQRGELFF.

The chain is built from TRBV12-3 or TRBV12-4 and TRBJ2-1; D call uncertain. V shed 3 bases and J shed 8 bases, with 8 bases lying between them. The CDR3 totals 12 residues. CDR3 DNA: TGTGCCAGCAGTTTCGTAGGGTATGAGCAGTTCTTC. Protein product: CASSFVGYEQFF.

This clone appeared once. The V and J genes are TRBV28 and TRBJ2-3, with 11 bases aligning to TRBD2. This CDR3 contains 15 residues. Germline loops: CDR1 MDHEN, CDR2 SYDVKM. J lost 5 bases, V lost 8 bases, and 9 bases had no gene match. The CDR3 DNA is TGTGCCAGCGCTGGCCTAGCGGGAGGTCAAGATACGCAGTATTTT. It yields the protein CASAGLAGGQDTQYF. Combining the CDR3 with reference TRBV28 and TRBJ2-3 gives the whole variable domain DVKVTQSSRYLVKRTGEKVFLECVQDMDHENMFWYRQDPGLGLRLIYFSYDVKMKEKGDIPEGYSVSREKKERFSLILESASTNQTSMYLCASAGLAGGQDTQYFGPGTRLTVL.

The J gene is TRBJ1-1, the V gene TRBV18; no clear D gene. Germline CDR1 is KGHSH and CDR2 is LQKENI. Between the trimmed V and J ends, which lost 2 bases and 1 base, there was a span of 8 bases. CDR3 length: 14 residues. CDR3 sequence: CASSPEGGNTEAFF. The CDR3 nucleotides read TGTGCCAGCTCACCAGAGGGCGGGAACACTGAAGCTTTCTTT.

The V gene is TRBV19, the J gene TRBJ2-2, with D possibly TRBD2 on 6 matching bases. The V gene's germline CDR1 is LNHDA and CDR2 SQIVND (reference sequence). This CDR3 is 13 amino acids long. V lost 3 bases to trimming and J lost 7 bases, with 9 bases between them. Here the CDR3 DNA reads TGTGCCAGTAGTATTGGAGGGTTCGGGGAGCTGTTTTTT. It yields the protein CASSIGGFGELFF.

The chain employs TRBV18 and TRBJ2-2; 12 nucleotides agree with TRBD2. With V trimmed by 0 bases and J by 7 bases, 9 bases remained unmatched. CDR1 KGHSH and CDR2 LQKENI come from the germline V gene. The CDR3 is made up of 18 amino acids. The CDR3 region is CASSPPRTSGIPGGELFF. The DNA for the CDR3 is TGTGCCAGCTCACCACCCCGGACTAGCGGGATTCCTGGCGGGGAGCTGTTTTTT.

This chain links TRBV2 with TRBJ2-1; unclear D gene. Trimming pared 4 bases from V and 7 bases from J, leaving 8 bases between. Germline lookup yields CDR1 SNHLY and CDR2 FYNNEI. The CDR3 length is 12 residues. In DNA, the CDR3 is TGTGCCAGCAGTGGGTCGTGGAATGAGCAGTTCTTC. This encodes CASSGSWNEQFF.

The sample holds one count of this clone. The V call is TRBV27, the J call TRBJ1-2, with TRBD1 identical over 8 bases. In germline, CDR1 is MNHEY, CDR2 SMNVEV (reference sequence). This CDR3 spans 12 amino acids. V was clipped by 7 bases and J by 7 bases; unmatched bases: 5. CDR3: CASTAGGGGYTF. The CDR3, as DNA: TGTGCCAGCACTGCAGGGGGCGGTGGCTACACCTTC.

The chain has TRBV27 and TRBJ2-2; unclear D gene. The CDR3 is 12 residues long. Germline V gene lookup returns CDR1 MNHEY and CDR2 SMNVEV (reference sequence). V was cut by 8 bases and J by 2 bases, with 6 bases left in between. CDR3 in DNA: TGTGCCAGCGGCAGAAACACCGGGGAGCTGTTTTTT. It is translated as CASGRNTGELFF.

This clone was observed a handful of times. The chain couples TRBV28 to TRBJ1-6; weak D call: TRBD1 (5 bases). The V end lost 2 bases, the J end lost 6 bases, and 8 bases lay between the germline ends. This CDR3 is built from 14 residues. Germline CDR1 reads MDHEN; CDR2 reads SYDVKM. CDR3 loop: CASSLRQFNSPLHF. In DNA, the CDR3 is TGTGCCAGCAGTTTAAGACAGTTTAATTCACCCCTCCACTTT. The whole variable domain, filled in from reference TRBV28 and TRBJ1-6, reads DVKVTQSSRYLVKRTGEKVFLECVQDMDHENMFWYRQDPGLGLRLIYFSYDVKMKEKGDIPEGYSVSREKKERFSLILESASTNQTSMYLCASSLRQFNSPLHFGNGTRLTVT.

This chain connects TRBV3-1 (or the pseudogene TRBV3-2) to TRBJ2-3, with 9 bases lining up with TRBD2. Germline CDR1 and CDR2: LGHDT and YNNKEL (reference sequence). Trimming removed 1 base from V and 2 bases from J; junction bases left unmatched: 10. The length of the CDR3 is 18 residues. The CDR3 DNA is TGTGCCAGCAGCCAAGGCCCGACTAGCGGCATCACCACAGATACGCAGTATTTT. The encoded protein is CASSQGPTSGITTDTQYF.

The V call is TRBV3-1 (or the pseudogene TRBV3-2), the J call TRBJ1-3; D is unclear. The CDR3 is 17 amino acids. V was trimmed by 0 bases and J by 0 bases, leaving 12 bases between them. Germline-derived CDR1 and CDR2 are LGHDT and YNNKEL (reference sequence). CDR3 amino acids: CASSQDVPALSGNTIYF. CDR3 nucleotide sequence: TGTGCCAGCAGCCAAGATGTCCCGGCTCTCTCTGGAAACACCATATATTTT.

The genes are TRBV6-5 and TRBJ2-4; 11 bases map to TRBD2. Germline trimming cut 9 bases from V and 2 bases from J; bases unmatched to any gene: 3. The CDR3 is 14 residues long. Germline CDR1 MNHEY, CDR2 SVGAGI. CDR3 sequence: CASLAGGSKNIQYF. CDR3 coding DNA: TGTGCCAGTCTAGCGGGAGGCTCCAAAAACATTCAGTACTTC.

V usage is TRBV18 and J usage is TRBJ2-7; TRBD2 is a possible D gene (5 bases). In germline, CDR1 is KGHSH, CDR2 LQKENI. The CDR3 has 13 residues. Trimming pared 4 bases from V and 1 base from J, leaving 8 bases between. The CDR3 bases are TGTGCCAGCTCACTAGCGTCGTCCTACGAGCAGTACTTC. Residues: CASSLASSYEQYF.

This clone has just one count. The CDR3, as DNA: TGCAGCGTTACAGAGACAGGGAAGGGAAGTGAAAAACTGTTTTTT. Translation gives CSVTETGKGSEKLFF. The chain combines TRBV29-1 with TRBJ1-4; 7 bases map to TRBD1. CDR3 length equals 15 residues. The V gene's germline CDR1 is SQVTM and CDR2 ANQGSEA. Trimming took 5 bases from V and 7 from J; bases not matched to a gene: 13.

The chain uses TRBV29-1 and TRBJ2-7; 7 bases line up with TRBD2. V lost 4 bases to trimming and J lost 5 bases; unmatched junction nucleotides: 5. The CDR3 loop spans 12 amino acids. CDR1 and CDR2 from the germline V gene are SQVTM and ANQGSEA. CDR3 loop: CSVAAGAHEQYF. The CDR3 nucleotides read TGCAGCGTTGCGGCGGGAGCCCACGAGCAGTACTTC.

There are a few counts of this clone. The chain uses TRBV20-1 and TRBJ1-1; D call uncertain. Germline V gene sequence: CDR1 DFQATT, CDR2 SNEGSKA (reference sequence). Trimming stripped 3 bases from V and 11 bases from J, with 16 bases between. The CDR3 runs 12 residues. CDR3 sequence (DNA): TGCAGTGCTAGTTATTCCTCCCTAGGGGCTTTCTTT. Amino acid sequence: CSASYSSLGAFF.

This rearrangement joins TRBV12-3 or TRBV12-4 to TRBJ1-3, with no clear D. The CDR3 loop spans 12 amino acids. CDR3 nucleotides: TGTGCTGAAGGTTACTCTGGAAACACCATATATTTT. This codes for CAEGYSGNTIYF.

The rearrangement links TRBV7-9 to TRBJ2-7; D gene ambiguous. Germline V CDR1 and CDR2: SEHNR, FQNEAQ (reference sequence). Deletions cut 5 bases from V and 0 bases from J, with 8 bases between. CDR3 length: 13 residues. The CDR3: CASSEGPSYEQYF. CDR3 in DNA: TGTGCCAGCAGCGAAGGACCCTCCTACGAGCAGTACTTC.